This T cell receptor (beta chain) was recovered during a study of cytomegalovirus exposure and HLA in healthy donors. Points from the study as a whole: As a later analysis revealed, most CMV-associated TCR beta chains appeared HLA-restricted. In an earlier analysis, productive rearrangement rates for most beta V segments clustered near 87% or 30%. Several top significant clusters appeared, in a later analysis, to be linked to common viral pathogens. Presence/absence analyses rested on an assumption that sequencing depth was roughly uniform across donors.

Regarding this clone: Antigen specificity is unknown.

In the PCR, 60 Vbeta and 13 Jbeta primers were used. Repertoires were generated with immunoSEQ multiplex PCR, while TCRdb's copy carries only in-frame clones and drops some. Of under 200,000 clones listed, roughly four fifths were seen once; the top ten hold about 0.5%. This CDR3 region has 17 residues. The V and J ends lost 4 bases and 4 bases, in that order; junction bases with no gene match: 9. The germline V gene has CDR1 SGHAT and CDR2 FQDESV (reference sequence). The receptor was derived from a woman in her forties or fifties in good health and CMV-seronegative. V gene TRBV11-1 combines with J gene TRBJ2-1, with 11 bases aligning to TRBD2. The sequenced material came from PBMCs. This CDR3 is CASSSIAGGPGYNEQFF. CDR3 bases: TGTGCCAGCAGCTCCATAGCGGGGGGGCCGGGTTACAATGAGCAGTTCTTC.